Listed here are 29 T cell receptor beta chains from one sample, sequenced in a study of CD8 T cells in acute hepatitis C reinfection. The repertoire was sequenced with immunoSEQ multiplex PCR; TCRdb's copy has only in-frame clones and lacks some. The sample shows fewer than 40,000 clones, 70% to 90% of them seen only once. Time point: naive CD8 control sorted from an acute-time-point sample. Material: naive CD8+ T cells from PBMCs. All receptors come from a woman aged 18-30 years who spontaneously cleared hepatitis C infection.

The J gene is TRBJ2-2, the V gene TRBV21-1; TRBD2, the table's D call, lacks a check against the DNA. TRBV21-1 is a documented pseudogene. This CDR3 region has 15 residues. CDR3 DNA: TGTGCCAGCAGCCACGCGGGAGGGAACACCGGGGAGCTGTTTTTT. Residues: CASSHAGGNTGELFF.

The table lists this clone with a count of one. The chain carries TRBV7-9 and TRBJ1-2, with TRBD1 identical over 7 bases. CDR1 is SEHNR, CDR2 FQNEAQ, per germline (reference sequence). This CDR3 has 17 residues. The V segment lost 5 bases and the J segment 6 bases; nucleotides outside the gene matches: 18. The DNA for the CDR3 is TGTGCCAGCAGCCGCGATCCCCCAGGAGGGGGCGCTGATGGCTACACCTTC. The encoded protein is CASSRDPPGGGADGYTF.

The genes are TRBV2 and TRBJ2-7; possible D gene TRBD2, 6 bases. Germline assignment: CDR1 SNHLY and CDR2 FYNNEI. Trimming took 7 bases from V and 6 from J, leaving 10 bases between them. The CDR3 is 11 amino acids. CDR3 residues: CASMAGLEQYF. CDR3 bases: TGTGCCAGCATGGCGGGACTCGAGCAGTACTTC.

The sample holds one count of this clone. The chain is built from TRBV5-1 and TRBJ2-1; 7 bases fit TRBD2. V lost 3 bases and J lost 8; bases outside the gene matches: 17. CDR1 and CDR2 (germline): SGHRS, YFSETQ. The length of the CDR3 is 17 residues. CDR3 region: CASSSISGRVRMDEQFF. The CDR3, as DNA: TGCGCCAGCAGCTCGATTAGCGGGCGCGTCCGCATGGATGAGCAGTTCTTC.

The genes are TRBV4-2 and TRBJ2-3; D remains ambiguous. Per the germline V gene, CDR1 is LGHNA and CDR2 is YNFKEQ. V lost 0 bases and J lost 2, with 0 bases in between. There are 12 residues in the CDR3. CDR3 coding DNA: TGTGCCAGCAGCCAAGACACAGATACGCAGTATTTT. Its protein product is CASSQDTDTQYF.

The genes are TRBV30 and TRBJ1-1; D remains ambiguous. The CDR3 spans 16 residues. V was shortened by 4 bases and J by 1 base, with 19 bases between the two germline ends. From germline, CDR1 is GTSNPN and CDR2 SVGIG (reference sequence). Here the CDR3 reads CAWTTINLAANTEAFF. In DNA, the CDR3 is TGTGCCTGGACCACTATTAACCTGGCCGCGAACACTGAAGCTTTCTTT.

The rearrangement uses TRBV11-2 and TRBJ1-5; tentative D call: TRBD1 (5 bases). Trimming shortened V by 1 base and J by 5 bases, and 21 bases separated the two germline ends. Germline values: CDR1 SGHAT, CDR2 FQNNGV. The CDR3 runs 18 residues. The CDR3 here is CASSLGQQGEVVDQPQHF. The DNA for the CDR3 is TGTGCCAGCAGCTTAGGACAACAAGGGGAGGTCGTTGATCAGCCCCAGCATTTT.

The J gene is TRBJ2-7, the V gene TRBV9; TRBD1 matches at 7 bases. This CDR3 is built from 15 residues. Per germline, CDR1 SGDLS and CDR2 YYNGEE. The junction had 9 bases not matched to a gene; V was cut back by 3 bases and J by 3 bases. The CDR3 DNA sequence: TGTGCCAGCAGCGAACGGGACAGCCCAAACTACGAGCAGTACTTC. Amino acids: CASSERDSPNYEQYF.

This clone was detected a few times. The V gene is TRBV19, the J gene TRBJ1-5; 8 bases map to TRBD1. V gave up 3 bases and J gave up 6 bases; unmatched junction bases: 4. Germline values: CDR1 LNHDA, CDR2 SQIVND (reference sequence). The CDR3 runs 14 residues. CDR3 sequence: CASSIQGAGQPQHF. The DNA of the CDR3 is TGTGCCAGTAGTATCCAGGGGGCTGGTCAGCCCCAGCATTTT.

This clone was detected only a few times. The chain employs TRBV7-2 and TRBJ1-5, with a possible D match to TRBD1 (5 bases). This CDR3 spans 17 amino acids. Per germline, CDR1 SGHTA and CDR2 FQGNSA. V was trimmed by 3 bases and J by 0 bases, leaving 15 bases between them. The CDR3 loop reads CASSFDQTVYSNQPQHF. The CDR3 DNA reads TGTGCCAGCAGCTTCGATCAGACAGTTTATAGCAATCAGCCCCAGCATTTT.

In this sample, this clone turned up once. The chain recombines TRBV7-2 with TRBJ2-3; TRBD2 matches 7 bases. Germline CDR1 is SGHTA and CDR2 is FQGNSA. V shed 3 bases, J shed 4 bases, and the junction held 7 bases outside the gene matches. The CDR3 contains 15 residues. CDR3 loop: CASSFSGGGADTQYF. The DNA of the CDR3 is TGTGCCAGCAGCTTCTCGGGAGGTGGGGCAGATACGCAGTATTTT.

The gene calls are TRBV7-9 and TRBJ2-5, with 13 bases identical to TRBD2. CDR3 size: 16 residues. V gave up 1 base and J gave up 4 bases; unmatched junction bases: 3. CDR1 is SEHNR and CDR2 is FQNEAQ in the germline V gene (reference sequence). The CDR3 sequence is CASSLVLAGGGETQYF. CDR3 sequence (DNA): TGTGCCAGCAGCTTAGTACTAGCGGGAGGGGGAGAGACCCAGTACTTC.

The DNA for the CDR3 is TGTGCCAGCAGCCCCAGACAGGGCGCTAACTATGGCTACACCTTC. Its protein is CASSPRQGANYGYTF. The chain recombines TRBV7-3 with TRBJ1-2; 7 positions match TRBD1. Germline CDR1 and CDR2: SGHTA and FQGTGA. The CDR3 is 15 amino acids. The V and J ends lost 5 bases and 0 bases, in that order; junction bases with no gene match: 6.

J is TRBJ2-1 and V is TRBV29-1, with 9 nucleotides matching TRBD1. The CDR3 contains 18 residues. Germline CDR1 and CDR2: SQVTM and ANQGSEA. After removal of 2 bases from V and 4 bases from J, the junction contained 15 bases not matched to a gene. CDR3 sequence (DNA): TGCAGCGTTGAAACAGGGCACACCGGGACAGGGTTATACAATGAGCAGTTCTTC. Translation: CSVETGHTGTGLYNEQFF.

This chain uses TRBV9 with TRBJ2-7, with 8 bases aligning to TRBD1. This CDR3 spans 15 amino acids. Germline assignment: CDR1 SGDLS and CDR2 YYNGEE. Germline trimming cut 3 bases from V and 0 bases from J; bases unmatched to any gene: 5. CDR3 nucleotides: TGTGCCAGCAGCGAGGGACAGGCGACCTCCTACGAGCAGTACTTC. Its translation is CASSEGQATSYEQYF.

The J gene is TRBJ1-2, the V gene TRBV5-6, with TRBD1 matching 9 bases. Looked up from germline, CDR1 is SGHDT and CDR2 is YYEEEE. The junction had 7 bases not matched to a gene; V was cut back by 0 bases and J by 4 bases. This CDR3 is built from 16 residues. CDR3: CASSLATGGLFYGYTF. The CDR3 nucleotides read TGTGCCAGCAGCTTGGCAACAGGGGGCCTCTTCTATGGCTACACCTTC.

The chain uses TRBV7-9 and TRBJ1-3; D call uncertain. Germline CDR1 SEHNR, CDR2 FQNEAQ (reference sequence). There are 15 residues in the CDR3. Trimming shortened V by 3 bases and J by 0 bases, and 9 bases separated the two germline ends. The CDR3 loop is CASSFGGNSGNTIYF. The CDR3 DNA reads as TGTGCCAGCAGCTTTGGTGGCAACTCTGGAAACACCATATATTTT.

This clone was observed once. The chain uses TRBV6-1 and TRBJ1-1; D might be TRBD1 (5 bases). Trimming cost V 6 bases and J 6 bases, with 17 bases left between them. This CDR3 is built from 14 residues. Germline-derived CDR1 and CDR2 are MNHNS and SASEGT. Here the CDR3 DNA reads TGTGCCAGCAGACCCCCCGGGGCCGTGGCTGAAGCTTTCTTT. Its translation: CASRPPGAVAEAFF.

The chain combines TRBV5-6 with TRBJ2-7; 7 bases line up with TRBD1. Germline CDR1 is SGHDT and CDR2 is YYEEEE. The CDR3 covers 14 residues. Unmatched junction bases numbered 6, after V lost 4 bases and J lost 2 bases. In nucleotides, the CDR3 is TGTGCCAGCAGCCCGGGACAGCCCCCCTACGAGCAGTACTTC. Its protein product is CASSPGQPPYEQYF.

The rearrangement links TRBV2 to TRBJ1-1; a possible D gene is TRBD1 (6 bases). V lost 10 bases, J lost 8 bases, and 23 bases lay in between. The CDR3 has 14 amino acids. Germline lookup yields CDR1 SNHLY and CDR2 FYNNEI. Written as DNA, the CDR3 is TGTGCCATACTAGCGAGGGGGAGGGAACTAGAAGCTTTCTTT. The encoded protein is CAILARGRELEAFF.

This clone was counted between two and nine times. V is TRBV27 and J is TRBJ2-7; D is unresolved. Germline V gene lookup returns CDR1 MNHEY and CDR2 SMNVEV (reference sequence). CDR3 size: 13 residues. Trimming stripped 10 bases from V and 2 bases from J, with 15 bases between. The chain's CDR3 is CATSPGSPYEQYF. The CDR3 nucleotides are TGTGCCACCTCACCCGGGTCCCCCTACGAGCAGTACTTC.

The rearrangement links TRBV7-6 to TRBJ2-7; 8 bases align to TRBD2. Germline-derived CDR1 and CDR2 are SGHVS and FNYEAQ. The CDR3 is made up of 14 amino acids. The ends lost 2 bases at V and 5 bases at J; junction bases unmatched: 5. The CDR3 loop reads CASSLNGRAHEQYF. CDR3 DNA: TGTGCCAGCAGCTTAAACGGGAGGGCCCACGAGCAGTACTTC.

The count of this clone is one. CDR3 residues: CASSEGAGTGYEQYF. The CDR3 nucleotides read TGTGCCAGCAGCGAGGGGGCCGGGACTGGCTACGAGCAGTACTTC. The chain carries TRBV9 and TRBJ2-7, with a possible D match to TRBD1 (7 bases). Between the trimmed V and J ends, which lost 3 bases and 3 bases, there was a span of 16 bases. Germline CDR1 SGDLS, CDR2 YYNGEE. This CDR3 is built from 15 residues.

This chain connects TRBV7-8 to TRBJ2-5, with TRBD1 matching over 9 bases. This CDR3 spans 17 amino acids. Germline CDR1 is SGHVS and CDR2 is FQNEAQ. V lost 1 base to trimming and J lost 4 bases; unmatched junction nucleotides: 10. This chain's CDR3 is CASSLVVWDRVSETQYF. In DNA, the CDR3 is TGTGCCAGCAGCTTAGTTGTTTGGGACAGGGTTTCAGAGACCCAGTACTTC.

This clone was recorded once. The chain has TRBV29-1 and TRBJ2-7; D gene ambiguous. The CDR3 runs 13 residues. The germline CDR1 and CDR2 sequences are SQVTM and ANQGSEA. The ends were cut back, 6 bases at V and 3 bases at J, with 15 bases in the middle. The CDR3 bases are TGCAGCGTCACGGACGGTCCAGACTACGAGCAGTACTTC. Its translation is CSVTDGPDYEQYF.

V usage is TRBV6-1 and J usage is TRBJ2-7, with 8 nucleotides matching TRBD1. Trimming took 9 bases from V and 2 from J; bases not matched to a gene: 9. The germline V gene encodes CDR1 MNHNS and CDR2 SASEGT. CDR3 size: 14 residues. The CDR3 protein is CASLGQGYAYEQYF. The DNA for the CDR3 is TGTGCCAGTCTTGGACAGGGCTACGCCTACGAGCAGTACTTC.

V gene TRBV7-9 combines with J gene TRBJ2-7; D not certain. The CDR3 covers 13 residues. CDR1 is SEHNR, CDR2 FQNEAQ, per germline (reference sequence). Trimming pared 7 bases from V and 2 bases from J, leaving 12 bases between. DNA for the CDR3: TGTGCCAGCACCTCATCGTGGGCCTACGAGCAGTACTTC. It translates to CASTSSWAYEQYF.

This rearrangement joins TRBV27 to TRBJ2-7; unclear D gene. The V gene's germline CDR1 is MNHEY and CDR2 SMNVEV (reference sequence). CDR3 size: 12 residues. Trimming took off 7 bases at V and 3 bases at J, with 10 bases between the two ends. The CDR3 region is CASKGAFYEQYF. CDR3 in DNA: TGTGCCAGCAAAGGAGCGTTCTACGAGCAGTACTTC.

The genes are TRBV29-1 and TRBJ1-5, with D unresolved. This CDR3 has 13 amino acids. Trimming cost V 4 bases and J 2 bases, with 9 bases left between them. The germline V gene has CDR1 SQVTM and CDR2 ANQGSEA. In DNA, the CDR3 is TGCAGCGTTGTAGATGGACGCAATCAGCCCCAGCATTTT. Translation gives CSVVDGRNQPQHF.